This TCR beta chain was sequenced in a study of T cell responses to AZD1222 COVID-19 vaccine. Only a few counts were recorded for this clone. The data were produced by immunoSEQ multiplex PCR, yet TCRdb's version contains in-frame clones alone and is incomplete. The sample comprises over 120,000 clones, about 86% of which are singletons, and 5.1% rests with the top ten. This CDR3 is 10 amino acids long. The germline CDR1 and CDR2 sequences are LNHDA and SQIVND (reference sequence). Trimming pared 8 bases from V and 8 bases from J, leaving 6 bases between. The sequence was collected from an adult who received the AZD1222 COVID-19 vaccine. The chain has TRBV19 and TRBJ1-4; D perhaps matches TRBD1 (6 bases). The source material was peripheral blood, sampled 28 days after the second AZD1222 dose. DNA of the CDR3: TGTGCCAGTGGGACAGAAAAACTGTTTTTT. This translates into CASGTEKLFF.